This T cell receptor beta chain appears in the sequencing data of a study of metastatic and nonmetastatic thyroid tumors. Study summary: Repertoires from blood and tumor or nodule tissue of malignant and benign thyroid patients were compared. Study-level findings and limits: Significantly higher TCR beta diversity was reportedly seen in malignant thyroid tumors than benign nodules, in blood and tumor.

TCRdb reprocessed the PCR reads via MiXCR. Of about 23,000 clones listed, approximately 24% were seen once; the top ten hold around 20%. By proportion, this clone is medium-sized. Antigen unknown. Not a single patient had been given any form of treatment at any point before undergoing thyroid surgery. Sample: blood. This TCR derives from a male donor with papillary thyroid cancer or a benign thyroid nodule (not recorded which). Some clones in this sample may be carry-over from other donors' samples.

This chain's CDR3 is CASSPPGGDNQPQHF. CDR3 in DNA: TGTGCCAGCTCACCACCAGGCGGTGACAATCAGCCCCAGCATTTT. This chain uses TRBV18 with TRBJ1-5; D uncertain. This CDR3 comprises 15 residues. The V gene lost 0 bases and the J gene lost 3 bases, with 9 bases spanning the gap. Germline V gene data show CDR1 as KGHSH and CDR2 as LQKENI.